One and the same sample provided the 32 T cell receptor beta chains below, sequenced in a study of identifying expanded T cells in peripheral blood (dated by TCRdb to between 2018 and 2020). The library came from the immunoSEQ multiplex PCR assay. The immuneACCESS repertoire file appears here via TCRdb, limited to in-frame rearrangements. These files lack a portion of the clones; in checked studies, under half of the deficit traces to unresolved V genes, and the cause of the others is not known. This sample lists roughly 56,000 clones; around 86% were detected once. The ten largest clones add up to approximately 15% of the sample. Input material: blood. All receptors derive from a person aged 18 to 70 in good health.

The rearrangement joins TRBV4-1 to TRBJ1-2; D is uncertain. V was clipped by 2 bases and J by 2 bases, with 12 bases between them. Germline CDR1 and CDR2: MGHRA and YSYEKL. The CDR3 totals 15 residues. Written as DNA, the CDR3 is TGCGCCAGCAGCCAATATCCAGCCTCGAACTATGGCTACACCTTC. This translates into CASSQYPASNYGYTF.

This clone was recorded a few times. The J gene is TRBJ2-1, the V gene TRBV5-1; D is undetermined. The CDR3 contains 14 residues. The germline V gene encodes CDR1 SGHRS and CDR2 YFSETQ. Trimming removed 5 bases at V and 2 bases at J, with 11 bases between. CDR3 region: CASRAAETYNEQFF. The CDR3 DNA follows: TGCGCCAGCAGGGCGGCGGAGACCTACAATGAGCAGTTCTTC.

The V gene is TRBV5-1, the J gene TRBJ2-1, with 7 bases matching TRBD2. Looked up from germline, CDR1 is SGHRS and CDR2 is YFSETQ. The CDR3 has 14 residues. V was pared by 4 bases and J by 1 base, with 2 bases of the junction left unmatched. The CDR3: CASSGGLSYNEQFF. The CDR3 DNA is TGCGCCAGCAGCGGGGGACTATCCTACAATGAGCAGTTCTTC.

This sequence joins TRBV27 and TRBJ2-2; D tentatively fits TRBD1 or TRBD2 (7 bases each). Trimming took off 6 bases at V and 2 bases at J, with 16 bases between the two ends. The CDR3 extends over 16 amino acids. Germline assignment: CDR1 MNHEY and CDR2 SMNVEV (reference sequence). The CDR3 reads CASRSQGGRNTGELFF. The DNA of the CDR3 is TGTGCCAGCAGATCCCAGGGGGGGCGCAACACCGGGGAGCTGTTTTTT.

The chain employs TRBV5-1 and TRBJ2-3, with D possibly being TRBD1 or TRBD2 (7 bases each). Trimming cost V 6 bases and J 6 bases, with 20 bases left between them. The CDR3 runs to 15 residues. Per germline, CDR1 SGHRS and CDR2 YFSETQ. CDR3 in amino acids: CASNMGGGGGDTQYF. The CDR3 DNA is TGCGCCAGCAACATGGGAGGGGGCGGCGGTGATACGCAGTATTTT. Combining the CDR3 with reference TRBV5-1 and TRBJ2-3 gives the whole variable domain KAGVTQTPRYLIKTRGQQVTLSCSPISGHRSVSWYQQTPGQGLQFLFEYFSETQRNKGNFPGRFSGRQFSNSRSEMNVSTLELGDSALYLCASNMGGGGGDTQYFGPGTRLTVL.

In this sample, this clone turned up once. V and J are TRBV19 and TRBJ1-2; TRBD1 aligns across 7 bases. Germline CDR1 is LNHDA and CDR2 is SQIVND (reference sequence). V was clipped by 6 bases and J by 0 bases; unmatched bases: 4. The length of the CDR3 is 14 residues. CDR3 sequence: CASSPTGTNYGYTF. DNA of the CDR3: TGTGCCAGTAGCCCGACAGGGACTAACTATGGCTACACCTTC.

The CDR3 nucleotides read TGTGCCAGCTCACAGGGGGTCATGGATGAGCAGTTCTTC. It encodes CASSQGVMDEQFF. V usage is TRBV18 and J usage is TRBJ2-1; D might be TRBD1 (6 bases). V gave up 4 bases and J gave up 8 bases, with 12 bases separating them. The CDR3 is 13 residues long. The germline gives CDR1 KGHSH, CDR2 LQKENI.

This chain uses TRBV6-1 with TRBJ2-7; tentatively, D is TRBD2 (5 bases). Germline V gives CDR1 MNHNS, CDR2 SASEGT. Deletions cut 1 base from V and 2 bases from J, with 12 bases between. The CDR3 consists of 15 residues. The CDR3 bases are TGTGCCAGCAGTGAAGGGCCGTCGGGGACCTACGAGCAGTACGTC. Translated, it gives CASSEGPSGTYEQYV.

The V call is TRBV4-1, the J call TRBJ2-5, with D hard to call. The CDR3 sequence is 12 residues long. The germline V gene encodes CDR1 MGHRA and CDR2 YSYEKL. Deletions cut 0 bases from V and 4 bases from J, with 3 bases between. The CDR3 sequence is CASSQDIETQYF. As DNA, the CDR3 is TGCGCCAGCAGCCAAGATATAGAGACCCAGTACTTC.

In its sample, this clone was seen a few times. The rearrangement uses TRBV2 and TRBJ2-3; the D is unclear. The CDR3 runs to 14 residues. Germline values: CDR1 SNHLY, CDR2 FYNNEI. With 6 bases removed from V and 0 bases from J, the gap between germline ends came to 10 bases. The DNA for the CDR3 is TGTGCCAGCAGACACAAGACTAGCACAGATACGCAGTATTTT. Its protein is CASRHKTSTDTQYF.

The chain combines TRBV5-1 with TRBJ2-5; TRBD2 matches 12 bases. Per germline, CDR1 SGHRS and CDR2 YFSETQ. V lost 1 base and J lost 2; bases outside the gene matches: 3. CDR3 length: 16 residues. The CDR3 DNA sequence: TGCGCCAGCAGCTTGTCTAGCGGGAGGGTACAAGAGACCCAGTACTTC. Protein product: CASSLSSGRVQETQYF.

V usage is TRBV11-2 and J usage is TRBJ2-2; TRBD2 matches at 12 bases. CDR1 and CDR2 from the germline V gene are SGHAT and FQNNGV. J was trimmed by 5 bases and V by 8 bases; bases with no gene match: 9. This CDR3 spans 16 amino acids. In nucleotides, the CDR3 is TGTGCCAGCGGGCCGACTAGCGGGAGTCGGACCGGGGAGCTGTTTTTT. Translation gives CASGPTSGSRTGELFF.

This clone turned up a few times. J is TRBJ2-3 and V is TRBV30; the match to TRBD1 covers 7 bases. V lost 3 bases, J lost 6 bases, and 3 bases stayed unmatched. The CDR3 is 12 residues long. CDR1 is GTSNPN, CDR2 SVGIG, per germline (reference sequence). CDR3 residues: CAWRTTGDTQYF. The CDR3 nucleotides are TGTGCCTGGAGGACGACAGGGGATACGCAGTATTTT. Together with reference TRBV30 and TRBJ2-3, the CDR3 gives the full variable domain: SQTIHQWPATLVQPVGSPLSLECTVEGTSNPNLYWYRQAAGRGLQLLFYSVGIGQISSEVPQNLSASRPQDRQFILSSKKLLLSDSGFYLCAWRTTGDTQYFGPGTRLTVL.

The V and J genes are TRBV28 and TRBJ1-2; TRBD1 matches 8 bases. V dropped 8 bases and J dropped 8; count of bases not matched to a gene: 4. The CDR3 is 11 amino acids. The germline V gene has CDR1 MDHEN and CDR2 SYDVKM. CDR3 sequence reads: CASGQGWGYTF. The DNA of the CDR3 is TGTGCCAGCGGACAGGGCTGGGGCTACACCTTC.

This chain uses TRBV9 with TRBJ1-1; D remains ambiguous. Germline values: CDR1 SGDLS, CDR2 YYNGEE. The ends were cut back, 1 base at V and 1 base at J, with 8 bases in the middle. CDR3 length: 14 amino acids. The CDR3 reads CASSVIAENTEAFF. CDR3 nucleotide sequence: TGTGCCAGCAGCGTAATAGCCGAGAACACTGAAGCTTTCTTT.

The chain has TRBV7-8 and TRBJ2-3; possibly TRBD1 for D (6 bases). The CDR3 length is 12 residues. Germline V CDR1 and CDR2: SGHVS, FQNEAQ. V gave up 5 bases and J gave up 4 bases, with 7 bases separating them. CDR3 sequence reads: CASSGGADTQYF. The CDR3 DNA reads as TGTGCCAGCAGCGGGGGCGCAGATACGCAGTATTTT.

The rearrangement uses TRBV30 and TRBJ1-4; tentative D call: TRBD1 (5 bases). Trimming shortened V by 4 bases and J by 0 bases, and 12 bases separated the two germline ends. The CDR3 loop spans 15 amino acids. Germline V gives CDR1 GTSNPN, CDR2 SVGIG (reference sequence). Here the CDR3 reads CAWKRKGPTNEKLFF. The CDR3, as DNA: TGTGCCTGGAAAAGAAAGGGACCAACTAATGAAAAACTGTTTTTT.

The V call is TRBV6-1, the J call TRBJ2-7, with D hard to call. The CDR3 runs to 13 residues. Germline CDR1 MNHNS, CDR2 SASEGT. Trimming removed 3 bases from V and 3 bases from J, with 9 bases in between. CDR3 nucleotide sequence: TGTGCCAGCAGTGAGACGAGAGACTACGAGCAGTACTTC. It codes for CASSETRDYEQYF.

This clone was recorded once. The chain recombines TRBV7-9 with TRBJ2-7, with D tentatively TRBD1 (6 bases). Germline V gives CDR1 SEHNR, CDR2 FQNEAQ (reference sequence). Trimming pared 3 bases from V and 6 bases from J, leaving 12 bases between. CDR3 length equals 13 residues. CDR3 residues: CASSFDKGGEQYF. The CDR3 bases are TGTGCCAGCAGCTTTGATAAAGGGGGCGAGCAGTACTTC.

CDR3 protein: CASSLAKRTASSYNEQFF. CDR3 nucleotides: TGCGCCAGCAGCTTGGCCAAACGGACAGCGAGCTCCTACAATGAGCAGTTCTTC. The chain couples TRBV5-1 to TRBJ2-1; weak D call: TRBD1 (6 bases). The CDR3 has 18 amino acids. The ends were cut back, 0 bases at V and 0 bases at J, with 16 bases in the middle. Germline loops: CDR1 SGHRS, CDR2 YFSETQ. The full variable domain, completed using reference TRBV5-1 and TRBJ2-1, is KAGVTQTPRYLIKTRGQQVTLSCSPISGHRSVSWYQQTPGQGLQFLFEYFSETQRNKGNFPGRFSGRQFSNSRSEMNVSTLELGDSALYLCASSLAKRTASSYNEQFFGPGTRLTVL.

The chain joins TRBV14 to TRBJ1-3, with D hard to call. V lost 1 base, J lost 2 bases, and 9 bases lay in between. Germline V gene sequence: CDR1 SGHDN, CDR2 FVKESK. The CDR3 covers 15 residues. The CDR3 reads CASSQGIVPGNTIYF. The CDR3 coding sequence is TGTGCCAGCAGCCAAGGAATAGTCCCTGGAAACACCATATATTTT.

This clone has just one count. DNA for the CDR3: TGCGCCAGCAGCTTGGAGGCTAGCGGGGGGTATGAGCAGTTCTTC. Translation gives CASSLEASGGYEQFF. The chain employs TRBV5-1 and TRBJ2-1; 11 positions match TRBD2. This CDR3 comprises 15 residues. V lost 0 bases to trimming and J lost 8 bases; unmatched junction nucleotides: 4. The germline CDR1 and CDR2 sequences are SGHRS and YFSETQ.

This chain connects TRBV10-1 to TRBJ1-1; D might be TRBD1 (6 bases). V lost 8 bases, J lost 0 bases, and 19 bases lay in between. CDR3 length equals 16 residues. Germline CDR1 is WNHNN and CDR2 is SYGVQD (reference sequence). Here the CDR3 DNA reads TGCGCCAGCCTAGACAGGTTGGGGGGACTGAACACTGAAGCTTTCTTT. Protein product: CASLDRLGGLNTEAFF.

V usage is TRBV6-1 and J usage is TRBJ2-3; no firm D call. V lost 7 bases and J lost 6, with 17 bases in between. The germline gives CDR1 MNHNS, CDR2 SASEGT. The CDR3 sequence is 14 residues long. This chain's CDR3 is CASNFDLRMDTQYF. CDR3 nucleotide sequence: TGTGCCAGCAATTTTGATCTTCGTATGGATACGCAGTATTTT.

The CDR3 region has the DNA TGTGCCACCAGCAGATCCCCTCCTGGGGAATTAACCGGGACAGCGAATGAAAAACTGTTTTTT. Translated: CATSRSPPGELTGTANEKLFF. The gene calls are TRBV15 and TRBJ1-4; 7 nucleotides align to TRBD1. J lost 5 bases, V lost 2 bases, and 23 bases had no gene match. The length of the CDR3 is 21 residues. Germline CDR1 is LNHNV and CDR2 is YYDKDF (reference sequence). The entire variable domain, with the rest obtained from reference TRBV15 and TRBJ1-4, is as follows: DAMVIQNPRYQVTQFGKPVTLSCSQTLNHNVMYWYQQKSSQAPKLLFHYYDKDFNNEADTPDNFQSRRPNTSFCFLDIRSPGLGDTAMYLCATSRSPPGELTGTANEKLFFGSGTQLSVL.

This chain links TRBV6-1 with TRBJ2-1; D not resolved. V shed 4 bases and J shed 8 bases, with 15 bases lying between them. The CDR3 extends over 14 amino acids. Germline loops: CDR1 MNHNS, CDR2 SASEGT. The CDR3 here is CASSGRIPRDEQFF. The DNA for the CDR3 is TGTGCCAGCAGTGGAAGGATCCCCCGAGATGAGCAGTTCTTC.

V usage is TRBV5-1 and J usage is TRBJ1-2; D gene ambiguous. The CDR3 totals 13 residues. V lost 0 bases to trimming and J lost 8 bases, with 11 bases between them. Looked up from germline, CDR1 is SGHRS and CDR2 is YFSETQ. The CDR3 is CASSLELAGGYTF. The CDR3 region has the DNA TGCGCCAGCAGCTTGGAACTTGCTGGCGGCTACACCTTC.

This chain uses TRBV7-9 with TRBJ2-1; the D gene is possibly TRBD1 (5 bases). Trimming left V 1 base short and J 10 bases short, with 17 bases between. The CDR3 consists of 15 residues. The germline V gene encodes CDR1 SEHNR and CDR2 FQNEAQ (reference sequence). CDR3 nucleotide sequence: TGTGCCAGCAGCTTAGGGGGCAGGGCAATACCAGAGCAGTTCTTC. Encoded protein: CASSLGGRAIPEQFF.

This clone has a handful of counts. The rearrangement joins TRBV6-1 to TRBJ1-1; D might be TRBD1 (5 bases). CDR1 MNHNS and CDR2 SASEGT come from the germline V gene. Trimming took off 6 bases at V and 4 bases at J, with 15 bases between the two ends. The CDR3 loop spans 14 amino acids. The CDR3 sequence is CASSLGGSGTEAFF. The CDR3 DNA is TGTGCCAGCAGCCTGGGGGGTAGCGGCACTGAAGCTTTCTTT.

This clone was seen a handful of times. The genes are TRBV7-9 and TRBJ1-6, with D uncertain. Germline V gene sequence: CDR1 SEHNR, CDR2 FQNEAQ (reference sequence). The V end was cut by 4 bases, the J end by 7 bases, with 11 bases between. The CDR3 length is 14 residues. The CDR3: CASSSAGANSPLHF. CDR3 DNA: TGTGCCAGCAGCTCTGCGGGAGCAAATTCACCCCTCCACTTT. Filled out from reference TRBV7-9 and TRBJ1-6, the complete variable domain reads DTGVSQNPRHKITKRGQNVTFRCDPISEHNRLYWYRQTLGQGPEFLTYFQNEAQLEKSRLLSDRFSAERPKGSFSTLEIQRTEQGDSAMYLCASSSAGANSPLHFGNGTRLTVT.

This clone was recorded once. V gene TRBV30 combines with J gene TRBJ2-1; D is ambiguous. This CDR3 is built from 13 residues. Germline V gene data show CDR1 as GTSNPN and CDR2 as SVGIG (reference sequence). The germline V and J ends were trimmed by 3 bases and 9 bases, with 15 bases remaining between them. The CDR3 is CAWRPYTMGEQFF. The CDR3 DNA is TGTGCCTGGAGGCCTTACACAATGGGTGAGCAGTTCTTC.

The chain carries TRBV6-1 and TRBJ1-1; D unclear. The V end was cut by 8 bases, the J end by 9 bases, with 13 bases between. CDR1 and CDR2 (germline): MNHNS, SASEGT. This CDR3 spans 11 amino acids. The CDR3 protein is CASFGGIQAFF. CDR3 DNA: TGTGCCAGCTTCGGAGGCATCCAAGCTTTCTTT.